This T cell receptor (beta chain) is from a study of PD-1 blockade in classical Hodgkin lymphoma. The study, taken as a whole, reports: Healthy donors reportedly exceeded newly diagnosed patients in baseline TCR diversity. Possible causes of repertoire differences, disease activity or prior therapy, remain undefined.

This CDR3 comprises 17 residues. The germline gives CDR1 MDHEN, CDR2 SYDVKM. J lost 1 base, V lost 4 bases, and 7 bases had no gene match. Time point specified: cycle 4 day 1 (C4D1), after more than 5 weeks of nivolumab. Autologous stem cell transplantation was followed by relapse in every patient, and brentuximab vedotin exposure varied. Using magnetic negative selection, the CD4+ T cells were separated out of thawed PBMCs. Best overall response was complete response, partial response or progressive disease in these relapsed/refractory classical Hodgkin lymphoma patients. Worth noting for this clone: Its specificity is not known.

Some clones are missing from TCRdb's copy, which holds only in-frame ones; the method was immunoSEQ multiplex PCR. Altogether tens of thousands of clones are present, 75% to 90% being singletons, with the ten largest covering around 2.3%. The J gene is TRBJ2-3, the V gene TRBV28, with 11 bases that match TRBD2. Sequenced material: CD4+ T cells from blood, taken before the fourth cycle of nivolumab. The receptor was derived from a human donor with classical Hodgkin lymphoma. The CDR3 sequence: CASSSPSGRLRTDTQYF. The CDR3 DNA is TGTGCCAGCAGTTCCCCTAGCGGGAGGTTGCGCACAGATACGCAGTATTTT.